The 11 T cell receptor beta chains listed next were all sequenced from one sample in a study of response to subunit inactivated influenza vaccine. TCRdb used MiXCR to reprocess the RT-PCR reads, holding one entry per CDR3 protein. This sample has over 800,000 distinct CDR3 sequences, with 21% found just once. Sequencing used PBMCs from blood, obtained 4 to 6 days after vaccination. These receptors were collected from a man in his fifties or sixties who received an inactivated influenza vaccine.

This clonotype turned up a few times. V is TRBV20-1 and J is TRBJ1-5; D not certain. V lost 1 base, J lost 3 bases, and 7 bases lay in between. Germline V gives CDR1 DFQATT, CDR2 SNEGSKA (reference sequence). This CDR3 region has 13 residues. The CDR3 spells CSARGRFNQPQHF. The CDR3 DNA reads as TGCAGTGCTAGAGGACGGTTCAATCAGCCCCAGCATTTT.

V is TRBV7-9 and J is TRBJ2-7; TRBD1 agrees at 7 bases. The junction had 9 bases not matched to a gene; V was cut back by 1 base and J by 9 bases. The germline gives CDR1 SEHNR, CDR2 FQNEAQ (reference sequence). The length of the CDR3 is 14 residues. CDR3 loop: CASSLGQGPIGQYF. The CDR3 DNA sequence: TGTGCCAGCAGCTTAGGACAGGGCCCTATAGGGCAGTACTTC.

This chain joins TRBV12-5 and TRBJ1-4, with no clear D. Germline CDR1 is LGHNT and CDR2 is FRNRAP. The CDR3 loop spans 16 amino acids. Trimming took 7 bases from V and 3 from J, leaving 18 bases between them. The CDR3 here is CASDGPKGGSNEKLFF. The CDR3, as DNA: TGTGCTAGTGATGGCCCCAAAGGCGGATCTAATGAAAAACTGTTTTTT.

This clonotype was counted only a few times. This chain connects TRBV4-2 to TRBJ1-1, with TRBD1 as a possible D gene (5 bases). This CDR3 region has 15 residues. Germline CDR1 is LGHNA and CDR2 is YNFKEQ. Trimming removed 3 bases at V and 1 base at J, with 12 bases between. The CDR3 here is CASSHAGQRNTEAFF. CDR3 DNA sequence: TGTGCCAGCAGCCATGCCGGACAAAGGAACACTGAAGCTTTCTTT.

A few counts support this clonotype. The V gene is TRBV4-3, the J gene TRBJ2-4; D may be TRBD1 or TRBD2 (5 bases each). Germline CDR1 LGHNA, CDR2 YSLEER. This CDR3 is built from 13 residues. Trimming cost V 4 bases and J 5 bases, with 9 bases left between them. CDR3 DNA: TGCGCCAGCAGCCCGGGACCTGAAAACATTCAGTACTTC. The encoded protein is CASSPGPENIQYF.

The rearrangement joins TRBV7-2 to TRBJ1-1, with a possible D match to TRBD1 (6 bases). Germline CDR1 reads SGHTA; CDR2 reads FQGNSA. The CDR3 covers 14 residues. Trimming took 4 bases from V and 7 from J, leaving 16 bases between them. CDR3 region: CASSSTGFSGEAFF. The DNA of the CDR3 is TGTGCCAGCAGCTCTACAGGGTTCTCGGGTGAAGCTTTCTTT.

The V and J genes are TRBV7-2 and TRBJ1-6, with 7 bases matching TRBD1. Germline CDR1 SGHTA, CDR2 FQGNSA. This CDR3 has 15 residues. Trimming cost V 3 bases and J 10 bases; bases outside gene matches: 9. DNA for the CDR3: TGTGCCAGCAGCTTGACAGGGAAGGCCCTATCACCCCTCCACTTT. Translating gives CASSLTGKALSPLHF.

This chain connects TRBV20-1 to TRBJ2-3, with TRBD1 as a possible D gene (5 bases). Per the germline V gene, CDR1 is DFQATT and CDR2 is SNEGSKA (reference sequence). There are 13 residues in the CDR3. The ends were cut back, 3 bases at V and 9 bases at J, with 16 bases in the middle. CDR3 DNA: TGCAGTGCTAGTCCGCCCGGACCAGGGACGCAGTATTTT. Amino acids: CSASPPGPGTQYF.

There are a few counts of this clonotype. V gene TRBV28 combines with J gene TRBJ2-3; D is uncertain. CDR1 is MDHEN and CDR2 is SYDVKM in the germline V gene. The CDR3 spans 14 residues. The V and J ends lost 6 bases and 4 bases respectively, with 14 bases between them. CDR3 amino acids: CASRGPTTADTQYF. The CDR3 bases are TGTGCCAGCAGGGGCCCTACCACCGCAGATACGCAGTATTTT.

The chain joins TRBV20-1 to TRBJ2-3, with no clear D. Germline CDR1 reads DFQATT; CDR2 reads SNEGSKA (reference sequence). V lost 0 bases and J 6 bases, leaving 19 bases between the germline ends. The CDR3 has 16 residues. The CDR3, as DNA: TGCAGTGCTAGAGATCTTCGCCACCGAAGGCGGGATACGCAGTATTTT. Translation: CSARDLRHRRRDTQYF.

The table lists this clonotype with a few counts. The chain links TRBV4-3 to TRBJ2-2; 9 positions match TRBD2. The CDR3 has 16 amino acids. Germline loops: CDR1 LGHNA, CDR2 YSLEER. Trimming removed 0 bases from V and 6 bases from J; junction bases left unmatched: 5. DNA of the CDR3: TGCGCCAGCAGCCAAGAGGCTAGCGGGATCGCCGGGGAGCTGTTTTTT. It codes for CASSQEASGIAGELFF.